This is a list of T cell receptor beta chains from one sample in a study of beta chain features in type 1 diabetes. Assay: immunoSEQ multiplex PCR; the TCRdb copy retains only in-frame clones and omits some. Of almost 350,000 clones listed, around 20% are singletons. Sequencing was performed on naive CD4+ T cells from blood. Every receptor here comes from a woman between 18 and 29 years old in good health. CDR3s include the opening cysteine and the closing phenylalanine or tryptophan. Fields, in order: D gene, V gene, clone size, CDR3 protein. The D gene is left open where the match is weak. Not every row has a clone size; where given, it reads once, few, many or a size class.

-	TRBV19	few	CASSRAANVLTF
-	TRBV5-1	few	CASSHLPGGQETQYF
TRBD2	TRBV11-3	-	CASSPSSGTRYEQFF
-	TRBV4-3	few	CASSQDTGVDGYTF
-	TRBV25-1	-	CASSSQGLGSYNSPLHF
TRBD2	TRBV9	-	CASSVELAAYNEQFF
-	TRBV19	few	CASSGRGGPLHF
-	TRBV7-2	-	CASSLGHGSYEQYF
-	TRBV6-5	-	CASSYFAGDREKLFF
-	TRBV2	-	CASSEGGTEAFF
-	TRBV4-3	-	CASSQDRGSQPQHF
TRBD2	TRBV30	-	CAWSVGGLVAGELFF